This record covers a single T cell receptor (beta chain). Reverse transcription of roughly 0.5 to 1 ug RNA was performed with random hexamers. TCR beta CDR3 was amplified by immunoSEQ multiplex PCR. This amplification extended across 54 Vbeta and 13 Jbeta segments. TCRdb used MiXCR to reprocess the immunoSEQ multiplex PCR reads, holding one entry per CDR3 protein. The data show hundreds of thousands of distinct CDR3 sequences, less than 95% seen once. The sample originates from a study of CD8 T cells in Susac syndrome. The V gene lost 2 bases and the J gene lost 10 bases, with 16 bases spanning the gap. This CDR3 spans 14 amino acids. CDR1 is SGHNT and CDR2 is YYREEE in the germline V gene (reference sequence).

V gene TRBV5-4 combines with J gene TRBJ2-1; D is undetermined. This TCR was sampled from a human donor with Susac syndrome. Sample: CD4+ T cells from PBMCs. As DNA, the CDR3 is TGTGCCAGCAGCTTAGGGCTAGTCGGCGGAGAGCAGTTCTTC. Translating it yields CASSLGLVGGEQFF.